This record looks at one TCR beta chain sequence and its context. Its antigen target is currently unknown. These data belong to a study of monozygotic twins with inflammatory bowel disease (dated by TCRdb to the late 2010s). At the level of the whole study: The full study comprised about 28 monozygotic twin pairs: nine German pairs (four IBD-concordant, five IBD-discordant) and 19 IBD-discordant Danish pairs. Within discordant pairs, disease-associated traits were sought mainly by comparing IBD patients with their genetically identical healthy co-twins. Each individual had, on average, about 151 000 unique TCRalpha sequences and 181 000 unique TCRbeta sequences available for analysis. General study outcomes and caveats: No single strong signal or clonotype linked to IBD turned up in the results, so the idea that one exists was not supported. Because patients were on differing immunosuppressive treatments, the repertoires may have picked up extra background noise and inter-individual variability. Repertoire similarity did not differ between concordant and discordant twins, possibly due to limited statistical power. Different T cell subtypes could not be distinguished in the analysis. IBD patients had lower TCRbeta repertoire diversity, measured by the inverse Simpson index, than their healthy co-twins. Fewer clonotypes were shared with other individuals by IBD patients than by healthy twins, most markedly in patients showing signs of disease activity.

The method was 5' RACE. Preparation of each TCR library used 3,000 to 4,000 ng of total RNA. For each sample, cDNA was synthesized in eight separate reactions using SMARTScribe reverse transcriptase. Unique molecular identifiers containing a 6-nucleotide sample barcode were introduced through template switching during cDNA synthesis. Amplification of TCRalpha and TCRbeta cDNA involved two nested PCRs of 16 and 9 cycles, and each PCR was followed by bead purification. Before amplification, cDNA was treated with uracil DNA-glycosylase and purified using the QIAquick PCR purification kit. In the second PCR, Illumina TruSeq-compatible adapters and sample-specific barcodes were added. Library quality and concentration were checked on TapeStation and Qubit, and libraries were pooled at around 4.7 ng each. Sequencing of pooled libraries was carried out on an Illumina HiSeq2500 single-index Rapid Run using 2 x 100 bp reads and custom sequencing primers. The study's own analysis went as follows. UMI-based consensus assembly with MiGEC version 1.2.6 was used to correct PCR and sequencing errors. MiXCR version 2.1.1 handled V(D)J alignment, clonotype assembly and CDR3 extraction. Gene usage, clonotype sharing and MAIT/NKT TCR abundance were normalised by analysing the top 1000, 10 000 and 20 000 clonotypes per sample. Diversity was computed as the inverse Simpson index with the vegan R package after downsampling to 27 000 UMIs. Paired Mann-Whitney U tests were applied to discordant twin pairs, with Benjamini-Hochberg correction for multiple testing. TCRdb reprocessed the reads and provides one entry for every CDR3 protein sequence; no DNA is given. The V and J calls were determined by TCRdb, not by the authors. Per the sample table, the count is some 450,000 distinct CDR3 sequences. The top ten hold 2% to 3% of the sample.

The CDR3, cysteine through phenylalanine, is 15 amino acids long. The DNA sequence is not available. CDR1 MNHEY and CDR2 SMNVEV are derived from the germline V gene (reference sequence). From each donor, a roughly 2.5 ml peripheral blood sample was collected into PAXgene tubes and stored at -80 degrees C. Without any T cell sorting, total RNA was extracted from whole blood using the PAXgene blood miRNA kit on an automated QIAcube. Peripheral blood from monozygotic twin pairs concordant or discordant for inflammatory bowel disease was subjected to deep TCRalpha and TCRbeta repertoire profiling with unique molecular barcoding. Smoking habits were recorded for all twin pairs, and each individual was classified as a current, former or never smoker.

What was sequenced was blood. This TCR was recovered from a human donor with ulcerative colitis or Crohn's disease, or a healthy co-twin of an affected twin (not recorded which). The sequence links TRBV27 to TRBJ2-7; TCRdb calls TRBD1, which cannot be checked without DNA. The CDR3 sequence is CASSPWSGATYEQYF.